One sample yielded the 17 T cell receptor beta chains listed below, sequenced in a study of Ad26.COV2.S vaccination and SARS-CoV-2 variants. Treatment specified: roughly 20 received Ad26.COV2.S at low or high dose, single or two shots; 5 received placebo; per-sample allocation not given. The study sampled participants on day 63 after the first vaccine or placebo injection. The data were produced by immunoSEQ multiplex PCR, yet TCRdb's version contains in-frame clones alone and is incomplete. Of around 340,000 clones listed, roughly nine tenths were seen once; the top ten hold 6.4%. The input for sequencing was peripheral blood, taken in a trial of Ad26.COV2.S vaccine versus placebo. The receptors come from a person between 18 and 65 years old who received the Ad26.COV2.S COVID-19 vaccine or a placebo.

This clone was detected once. The CDR3 sequence: CASSFAGTRASNQPQHF. In DNA, the CDR3 is TGTGCCAGCAGTTTCGCAGGGACACGGGCTAGCAATCAGCCCCAGCATTTT. This chain joins TRBV28 and TRBJ1-5, with D possibly matching TRBD1 (6 bases). V lost 3 bases and J 0 bases, leaving 15 bases between the germline ends. The length of the CDR3 is 17 residues. In germline, CDR1 is MDHEN, CDR2 SYDVKM.

This chain joins TRBV6-5 and TRBJ1-3; 7 nucleotides align to TRBD1. With V trimmed by 4 bases and J by 0 bases, 3 bases remained unmatched. Germline CDR1 and CDR2: MNHEY and SVGAGI. This CDR3 comprises 15 residues. The DNA for the CDR3 is TGTGCCAGCAGTTGGGGACAGAACTCTGGAAACACCATATATTTT. Protein: CASSWGQNSGNTIYF.

The genes are TRBV28 and TRBJ1-2, with D possibly TRBD1 on 6 matching bases. Germline values: CDR1 MDHEN, CDR2 SYDVKM. The CDR3 is 15 residues long. Trimming took off 3 bases at V and 7 bases at J, with 18 bases between the two ends. This CDR3 reads CASSFSGARTGGYTF. The CDR3 region has the DNA TGTGCCAGCAGTTTCTCGGGGGCCCGCACGGGTGGCTACACCTTC.

This chain uses TRBV3-1 (or the pseudogene TRBV3-2) with TRBJ2-6; D call uncertain. The CDR3 has 15 amino acids. V was shortened by 0 bases and J by 1 base, with 4 bases between the two germline ends. The germline gives CDR1 LGHDT, CDR2 YNNKEL (reference sequence). CDR3 DNA: TGTGCCAGCAGCCAAGACGGGTCTGGGGCCAACGTCCTGACTTTC. It encodes CASSQDGSGANVLTF.

The chain combines TRBV5-1 with TRBJ2-3; 8 bases are a match to TRBD1. Germline CDR1 is SGHRS and CDR2 is YFSETQ. CDR3 length: 14 amino acids. V gave up 2 bases and J gave up 4 bases; unmatched junction bases: 3. CDR3: CASSLTGGSDTQYF. CDR3 sequence (DNA): TGCGCCAGCAGCTTAACAGGGGGATCAGATACGCAGTATTTT.

The gene calls are TRBV30 and TRBJ1-2; D is possibly TRBD1 (5 bases). This CDR3 has 15 amino acids. Looked up from germline, CDR1 is GTSNPN and CDR2 is SVGIG (reference sequence). Trimming left V 0 bases short and J 0 bases short, with 11 bases between. The CDR3 spells CAWSVSGLANYGYTF. The CDR3 DNA is TGTGCCTGGAGTGTATCAGGGTTGGCTAACTATGGCTACACCTTC.

V gene TRBV19 combines with J gene TRBJ1-3; the D is unclear. The germline CDR1 and CDR2 sequences are LNHDA and SQIVND (reference sequence). This CDR3 is 13 amino acids long. V dropped 7 bases and J dropped 0 bases, with 7 bases sitting between them. CDR3 region: CASIHHSGNTIYF. For the CDR3, the DNA is TGTGCCAGTATACACCACTCTGGAAACACCATATATTTT.

This chain connects TRBV27 to TRBJ2-1; 10 nucleotides align to TRBD2. The CDR3 sequence is 16 residues long. Losses at the gene ends were 6 bases for V and 5 bases for J; bases not matched to a gene: 10. Looked up from germline, CDR1 is MNHEY and CDR2 is SMNVEV (reference sequence). CDR3 in amino acids: CASSRLPSGGNNEQFF. The CDR3 coding sequence is TGTGCCAGCAGCCGACTCCCTAGCGGGGGAAACAATGAGCAGTTCTTC.

This chain connects TRBV9 to TRBJ1-2, with D tentatively TRBD1 (6 bases). From germline, CDR1 is SGDLS and CDR2 YYNGEE. Trimming stripped 2 bases from V and 4 bases from J, with 15 bases between. The CDR3 loop spans 15 amino acids. The CDR3 coding sequence is TGTGCCAGCAGCGTTTCAGAGGGGGTCCTCTATGGCTACACCTTC. Translating it yields CASSVSEGVLYGYTF.

V gene TRBV5-6 combines with J gene TRBJ1-2; 7 bases are a match to TRBD1. Germline loops: CDR1 SGHDT, CDR2 YYEEEE. After removal of 4 bases from V and 4 bases from J, the junction contained 4 bases not matched to a gene. The CDR3 totals 13 residues. Written as DNA, the CDR3 is TGTGCCAGCAGCGCGGGGACAGCCTATGGCTACACCTTC. Residues: CASSAGTAYGYTF.

V gene TRBV4-1 combines with J gene TRBJ2-2; D call uncertain. The CDR3 is made up of 15 amino acids. Between the trimmed V and J ends, which lost 4 bases and 4 bases, there was a span of 13 bases. The germline gives CDR1 MGHRA, CDR2 YSYEKL. DNA for the CDR3: TGCGCCAGCAGCCTAGCCCTTGGAACCACCGGGGAGCTGTTTTTT. This codes for CASSLALGTTGELFF.

This chain uses TRBV5-6 with TRBJ2-3; D possibly corresponds to TRBD1 (5 bases). CDR1 is SGHDT, CDR2 YYEEEE, per germline. The germline V and J ends were trimmed by 4 bases and 2 bases, with 8 bases remaining between them. This CDR3 has 13 amino acids. CDR3: CASSAGSTDTQYF. The CDR3 bases are TGTGCCAGCAGCGCAGGGTCCACAGATACGCAGTATTTT.

This clone has just one count. The rearrangement uses TRBV6-5 and TRBJ1-2; D not certain. The CDR3 extends over 12 amino acids. V was cut by 6 bases and J by 8 bases, with 13 bases left in between. Germline CDR1 and CDR2: MNHEY and SVGAGI. CDR3 sequence reads: CASSLTGGGYTF. The CDR3, as DNA: TGTGCCAGCAGCCTTACGGGCGGCGGCTACACCTTC.

The gene calls are TRBV9 and TRBJ2-7; 7 nucleotides line up with TRBD2. Germline CDR1 is SGDLS and CDR2 is YYNGEE. V shed 2 bases, J shed 7 bases, and the junction held 6 bases outside the gene matches. CDR3 length: 13 residues. This CDR3 is CASSVAREGEQYF. CDR3 sequence (DNA): TGTGCCAGCAGCGTTGCCAGGGAGGGTGAGCAGTACTTC.

This chain links TRBV30 with TRBJ1-6, with D unresolved. The CDR3 consists of 14 residues. CDR1 is GTSNPN and CDR2 is SVGIG in the germline V gene (reference sequence). Trimming pared 2 bases from V and 17 bases from J, leaving 22 bases between. CDR3 amino acids: CAWSNTRWDLIFHF. As DNA, the CDR3 is TGTGCCTGGAGTAACACCCGGTGGGATTTAATTTTCCACTTT. The full variable domain, with the rest looked up from reference TRBV30 and TRBJ1-6, is SQTIHQWPATLVQPVGSPLSLECTVEGTSNPNLYWYRQAAGRGLQLLFYSVGIGQISSEVPQNLSASRPQDRQFILSSKKLLLSDSGFYLCAWSNTRWDLIFHFGNGTRLTVT.

This chain connects TRBV7-3 to TRBJ2-1; D unresolved. Germline V CDR1 and CDR2: SGHTA, FQGTGA. CDR3 size: 16 residues. V lost 0 bases to trimming and J lost 2 bases, with 11 bases between them. The CDR3 here is CASSLTPGTTYNEQFF. The CDR3 bases are TGTGCCAGCAGCTTAACCCCAGGAACGACCTACAATGAGCAGTTCTTC. The complete variable domain, with remaining parts taken from reference TRBV7-3 and TRBJ2-1, reads GAGVSQTPSNKVTEKGKYVELRCDPISGHTALYWYRQSLGQGPEFLIYFQGTGAADDSGLPNDRFFAVRPEGSVSTLKIQRTERGDSAVYLCASSLTPGTTYNEQFFGPGTRLTVL.

V usage is TRBV27 and J usage is TRBJ2-7, with D possibly TRBD1 on 6 matching bases. V lost 6 bases, J lost 7 bases, and 37 bases lay in between. The CDR3 is 20 residues long. Per the germline V gene, CDR1 is MNHEY and CDR2 is SMNVEV (reference sequence). The CDR3 loop is CASRLFAPLVGVGAGEEQYF. CDR3 in DNA: TGTGCCAGCAGGCTATTCGCTCCTTTGGTAGGGGTGGGGGCCGGAGAGGAGCAGTACTTC.